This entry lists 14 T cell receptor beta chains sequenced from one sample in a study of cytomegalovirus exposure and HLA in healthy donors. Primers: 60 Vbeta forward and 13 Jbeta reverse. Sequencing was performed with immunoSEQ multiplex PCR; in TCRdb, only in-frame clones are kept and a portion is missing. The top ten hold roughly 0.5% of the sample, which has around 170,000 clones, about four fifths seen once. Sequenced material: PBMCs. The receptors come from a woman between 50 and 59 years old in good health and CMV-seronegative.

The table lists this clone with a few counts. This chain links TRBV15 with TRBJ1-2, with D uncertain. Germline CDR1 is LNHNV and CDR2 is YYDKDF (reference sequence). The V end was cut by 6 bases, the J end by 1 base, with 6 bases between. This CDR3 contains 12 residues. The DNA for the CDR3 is TGTGCCACCAGAGAGGGTAACTATGGCTACACCTTC. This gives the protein CATREGNYGYTF.

The DNA of the CDR3 is TGTGCCAGCAGTTTATCGGCAGGACAAAGCTCCTACGAGCAGTACTTC. As protein: CASSLSAGQSSYEQYF. The J gene is TRBJ2-7, the V gene TRBV27, with D possibly TRBD1 on 5 matching bases. V lost 0 bases and J 0 bases, leaving 12 bases between the germline ends. The length of the CDR3 is 16 residues. Germline CDR1 reads MNHEY; CDR2 reads SMNVEV (reference sequence).

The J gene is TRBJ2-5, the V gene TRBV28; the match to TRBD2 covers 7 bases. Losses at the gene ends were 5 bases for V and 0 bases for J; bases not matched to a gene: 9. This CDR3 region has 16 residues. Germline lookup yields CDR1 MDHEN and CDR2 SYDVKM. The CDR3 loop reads CASSGRHGGYQETQYF. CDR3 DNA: TGTGCCAGCAGTGGTCGACACGGGGGGTACCAAGAGACCCAGTACTTC.

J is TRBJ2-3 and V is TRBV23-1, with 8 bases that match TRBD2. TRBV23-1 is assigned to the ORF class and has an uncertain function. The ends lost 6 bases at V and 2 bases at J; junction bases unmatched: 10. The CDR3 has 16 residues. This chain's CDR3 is CASSQLPGLDTDTQYF. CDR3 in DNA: TGCGCCAGCAGCCAACTGCCGGGACTAGACACAGATACGCAGTATTTT.

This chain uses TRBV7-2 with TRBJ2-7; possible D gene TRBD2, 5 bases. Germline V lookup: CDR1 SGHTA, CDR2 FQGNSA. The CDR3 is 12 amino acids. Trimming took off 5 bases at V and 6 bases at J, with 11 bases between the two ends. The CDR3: CASSLGGLEQYF. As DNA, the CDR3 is TGTGCCAGCAGCCTGGGCGGGCTCGAGCAGTACTTC. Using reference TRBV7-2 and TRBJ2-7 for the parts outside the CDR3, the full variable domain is GAGVSQSPSNKVTEKGKDVELRCDPISGHTALYWYRQSLGQGLEFLIYFQGNSAPDKSGLPSDRFSAERTGGSVSTLTIQRTQQEDSAVYLCASSLGGLEQYFGPGTRLTVT.

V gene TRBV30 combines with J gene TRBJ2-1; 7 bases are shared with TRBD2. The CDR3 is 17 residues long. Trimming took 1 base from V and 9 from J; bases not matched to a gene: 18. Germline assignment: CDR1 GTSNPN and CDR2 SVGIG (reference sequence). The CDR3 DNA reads TGTGCCTGGAGTGGTGGTACCAGCGGCCCACCGGGGGGTGAGCAGTTCTTC. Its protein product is CAWSGGTSGPPGGEQFF.

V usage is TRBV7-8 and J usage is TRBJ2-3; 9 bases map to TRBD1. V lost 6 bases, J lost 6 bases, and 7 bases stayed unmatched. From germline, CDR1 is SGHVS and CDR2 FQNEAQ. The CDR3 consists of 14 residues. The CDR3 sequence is CASSAQGAGDTQYF. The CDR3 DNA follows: TGTGCCAGCAGTGCACAGGGGGCGGGGGATACGCAGTATTTT. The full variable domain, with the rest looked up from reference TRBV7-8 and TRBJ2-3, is GAGVSQSPRYKVAKRGQDVALRCDPISGHVSLFWYQQALGQGPEFLTYFQNEAQLDKSGLPSDRFFAERPEGSVSTLKIQRTQQEDSAVYLCASSAQGAGDTQYFGPGTRLTVL.

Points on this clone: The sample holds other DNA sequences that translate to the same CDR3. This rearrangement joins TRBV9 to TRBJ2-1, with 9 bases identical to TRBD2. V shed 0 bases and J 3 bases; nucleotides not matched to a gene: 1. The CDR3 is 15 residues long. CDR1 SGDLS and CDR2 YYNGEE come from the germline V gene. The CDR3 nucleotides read TGTGCCAGCAGCGTAGTAGCGGGAGACTACAATGAGCAGTTCTTC. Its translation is CASSVVAGDYNEQFF.

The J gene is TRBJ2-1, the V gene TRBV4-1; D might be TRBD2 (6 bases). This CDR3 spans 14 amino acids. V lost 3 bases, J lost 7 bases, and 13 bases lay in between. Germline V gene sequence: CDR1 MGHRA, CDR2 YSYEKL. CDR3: CASSQNIGGNEQFF. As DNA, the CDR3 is TGCGCCAGCAGCCAGAATATCGGGGGTAATGAGCAGTTCTTC.

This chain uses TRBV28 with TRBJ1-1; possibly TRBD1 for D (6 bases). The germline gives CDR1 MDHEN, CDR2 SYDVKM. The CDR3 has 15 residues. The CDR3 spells CASNLITTGNTEAFF. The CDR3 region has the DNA TGTGCTTCGAATCTAATTACGACAGGGAACACTGAAGCTTTCTTT.

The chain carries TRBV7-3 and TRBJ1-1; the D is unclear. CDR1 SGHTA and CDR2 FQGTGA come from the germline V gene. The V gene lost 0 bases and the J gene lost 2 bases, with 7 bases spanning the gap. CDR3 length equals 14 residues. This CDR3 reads CASSLTLGNTEAFF. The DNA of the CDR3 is TGTGCCAGCAGCTTAACCTTGGGCAACACTGAAGCTTTCTTT.

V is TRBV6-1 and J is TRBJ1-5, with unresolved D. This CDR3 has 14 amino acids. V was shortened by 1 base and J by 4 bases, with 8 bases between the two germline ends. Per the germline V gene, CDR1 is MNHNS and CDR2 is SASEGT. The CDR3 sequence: CASSEGNRNQPQHF. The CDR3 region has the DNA TGTGCCAGCAGTGAAGGTAATCGGAATCAGCCCCAGCATTTT.

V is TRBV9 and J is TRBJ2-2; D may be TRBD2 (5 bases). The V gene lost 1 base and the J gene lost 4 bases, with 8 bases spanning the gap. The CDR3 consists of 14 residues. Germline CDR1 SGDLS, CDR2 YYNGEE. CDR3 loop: CASSVSGSTGELFF. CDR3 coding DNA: TGTGCCAGCAGCGTATCGGGGTCCACCGGGGAGCTGTTTTTT.

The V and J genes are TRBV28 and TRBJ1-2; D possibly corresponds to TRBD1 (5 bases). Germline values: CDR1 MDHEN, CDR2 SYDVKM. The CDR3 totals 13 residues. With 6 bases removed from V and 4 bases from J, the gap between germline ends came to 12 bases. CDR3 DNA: TGTGCCAGCAGAGGGACTTTCATCTATGGCTACACCTTC. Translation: CASRGTFIYGYTF.